A selection of T cell receptor beta chains follows, all from one sample in a study of cytomegalovirus exposure and HLA in healthy donors. This table comes from immunoSEQ multiplex PCR, and its TCRdb copy is limited to in-frame clones, with some not included. The table lists roughly 100,000 clones, about 83% of them singletons, with under 4.5% in the top ten. The source material was PBMCs. These receptors came from a female donor in good health and CMV-seropositive. CDR3s include the opening cysteine and the closing phenylalanine or tryptophan. D genes are given only for firm matches. Some rows have no size entry. The others give once, few or many, or a class for an expanded clone.

d_gene | j_gene | abundance | v_gene | CDR3nt | CDR3aa
TRBD1 | TRBJ1-3 | NA | TRBV25-1 | TGTGCCAGCAGCCTCAGGGGGCCCGGAAACACCATATATTTT | CASSLRGPGNTIYF
TRBD1 | TRBJ1-4 | NA | TRBV5-1 | TGCGCCAGCAGGTCCGGGACAGGGGATGAAAAACTGTTTTTT | CASRSGTGDEKLFF
NA | TRBJ1-2 | NA | TRBV11-3 | TGTGCCAGCAGCCCCCCGGACGGGGAAGCTAACTATGGCTACACCTTC | CASSPPDGEANYGYTF
NA | TRBJ1-1 | NA | TRBV5-4 | TGTGCCAGCAGCTTGGACCCGGTCGGTGAGGCTTTCTTT | CASSLDPVGEAFF
TRBD1 | TRBJ1-1 | NA | TRBV28 | TGTGCCAGCAGGACAGGGTACACTGAAGCTTTCTTT | CASRTGYTEAFF
TRBD1 | TRBJ2-3 | NA | TRBV7-9 | TGTGCCAGCAGACTACAGGGGGAGAGCACAGATACGCAGTATTTT | CASRLQGESTDTQYF
NA | TRBJ2-3 | large | TRBV7-3 | TGTGCCAGCAGCTTAGGCCTGGGCGGCACAGATACGCAGTATTTT | CASSLGLGGTDTQYF
NA | TRBJ2-2 | once | TRBV11-1 | TGTGCCAGCAGCTTATCCAGGGCGAGGACCGGGGAGCTGTTTTTT | CASSLSRARTGELFF
NA | TRBJ1-2 | NA | TRBV7-6 | TGTGCCAGCAGCTTACAAGCACGGGACTCCTCCTACACCTTC | CASSLQARDSSYTF
NA | TRBJ2-1 | NA | TRBV30 | TGTGCCTGGAGCCCCGGGACTTTGGATGAGCAGTTCTTC | CAWSPGTLDEQFF
NA | TRBJ1-1 | few | TRBV2 | TGTGCCAGCAGTGAAGATGCGGGGTTACGGAACACTGAAGCTTTCTTT | CASSEDAGLRNTEAFF
TRBD1 | TRBJ2-2 | NA | TRBV11-3 | TGTGCCAGCAGCTCCCAATTTACTCGAGGGGGCTACACCGGGGAGCTGTTTTTT | CASSSQFTRGGYTGELFF
NA | TRBJ2-7 | NA | TRBV2 | TGTGCCAGCAGTGTAGGGGCAGGCCTCTCCTACGAGCAGTACTTC | CASSVGAGLSYEQYF
NA | TRBJ1-1 | NA | TRBV27 | TGTGCCAGCAGTCATGGGGTAGCGGGGTCCGCTTTCTTT | CASSHGVAGSAFF
NA | TRBJ2-7 | NA | TRBV4-2 | TGTGCCAGCAGCCAGGATTGGGACAACACCTACGAGCAGTACTTC | CASSQDWDNTYEQYF
NA | TRBJ2-7 | NA | TRBV5-1 | TGCGCCAGCAGCTCCAGCGGGCCACCCTCCTACGAGCAGTACTTC | CASSSSGPPSYEQYF
TRBD1 | TRBJ1-1 | few | TRBV6-5 | TGTGCCAGCAGTTACTCGACAGGGGGCTACACTGAAGCTTTCTTT | CASSYSTGGYTEAFF
NA | TRBJ2-2 | NA | TRBV5-1 | TGCGCCAGCAGCTTGTCTCAGAACGCCGGGGAGCTGTTTTTT | CASSLSQNAGELFF
TRBD1 | TRBJ1-4 | once | TRBV6-4 | TGTGCCAGCAGTGAGACAGGGGCCGGAAAAAAACTGTTTTTT | CASSETGAGKKLFF
NA | TRBJ2-7 | NA | TRBV7-9 | TGTGCCAGCAGCGACTGGTGGGACGAGCAGTACTTC | CASSDWWDEQYF
TRBD1 | TRBJ1-5 | NA | TRBV18 | TGTGCCAGCTCACTCTCAGGGGGTTATCAGCCCCAGCATTTT | CASSLSGGYQPQHF
TRBD1 | TRBJ2-2 | NA | TRBV28 | TGTGCCAGCAGTGTGGACAGGGGGCTCTTCCACGGGGAGCTGTTTTTT | CASSVDRGLFHGELFF
NA | TRBJ2-1 | once | TRBV29-1 | TGCAGCGTTGAAGAGGCGGGGAATGAGCAGTTCTTC | CSVEEAGNEQFF
TRBD2 | TRBJ2-1 | NA | TRBV4-1 | TGCGCCAGTCAACTAGCGGGGGAGTACAATGAGCAGTTCTTC | CASQLAGEYNEQFF
TRBD1 | TRBJ1-4 | NA | TRBV4-1 | TGCGCCAGCAGCCAAGAAGGAGGACAGGTTAGGGAAAAACTGTTTTTT | CASSQEGGQVREKLFF
NA | TRBJ2-2 | NA | TRBV2 | TGTGCCAGCAGTGGACAGGTGAACACCGGGGAGCTGTTTTTT | CASSGQVNTGELFF
TRBD1 | TRBJ1-6 | NA | TRBV29-1 | TGCAGCGTACGGACAGGTGGGGACCTCCACTTT | CSVRTGGDLHF
TRBD1 | TRBJ2-7 | NA | TRBV19 | TGTGCCAGTACCCCAAGGGACAGGGGTATCTACGAGCAGTACTTC | CASTPRDRGIYEQYF
NA | TRBJ2-5 | NA | TRBV5-4 | TGTGCCAGCAGTCAGGATGGACAGGCGCAGCGGGAGCAGTACTTC | CASSQDGQAQREQYF
NA | TRBJ1-1 | NA | TRBV27 | TGTGCCAGCAGTTTCTCCCTCTTAATGAACACTGAAGCTTTCTTT | CASSFSLLMNTEAFF
NA | TRBJ2-7 | NA | TRBV29-1 | TGCAGCGGGAGGTTTGGACCGGAGTCCTACGAGCAGTACTTC | CSGRFGPESYEQYF
NA | TRBJ1-2 | NA | TRBV4-2 | TGTGCCAGCAGCCAAGAAGTCGGGGACTATGGCTACACCTTC | CASSQEVGDYGYTF
TRBD2 | TRBJ2-1 | NA | TRBV6-4 | TGTGCCAGCAGTATGGCTAGCGGCGGCTCCTACAATGAGCAGTTCTTC | CASSMASGGSYNEQFF
NA | TRBJ2-7 | few | TRBV7-8 | TGTGCCAGCAGCACGGGGGTGGCCTACGAGCAGTACTTC | CASSTGVAYEQYF
NA | TRBJ1-1 | once | TRBV11-3 | TGTGCCAGCAGCTTACACAGGAACACTGAAGCTTTCTTT | CASSLHRNTEAFF
NA | TRBJ1-2 | NA | TRBV4-1 | TGCGCCAGCAGCCAAAGACAGGTGAACTTCTATGGCTACACCTTC | CASSQRQVNFYGYTF
NA | TRBJ1-1 | NA | TRBV5-8 | TGTGCCAGCAGCTTCGGGGGAACGAACACTGAAGCTTTCTTT | CASSFGGTNTEAFF
TRBD1 | TRBJ2-5 | NA | TRBV5-1 | TGCGCCAGCAGTCTTGGGACAGGGGGCCGGGAGACCCAGTACTTC | CASSLGTGGRETQYF
NA | TRBJ2-1 | once | TRBV7-6 | TGTGCCAGCAGCTTAGTTATCCACTCAACCTACAATGAGCAGTTCTTC | CASSLVIHSTYNEQFF
NA | TRBJ2-1 | NA | TRBV19 | TGTGCCAGTAGTATAGGACTAGGAACATTCGATGAGCAGTTCTTC | CASSIGLGTFDEQFF
NA | TRBJ2-6 | NA | TRBV5-6 | TGTGCCAGCAGCTTGGGTATCGCTGGGGCCAACGTCCTGACTTTC | CASSLGIAGANVLTF
NA | TRBJ1-1 | NA | TRBV6-6 | TGTGCCAGCAGCCTAAGGTCAGGGGAGAACACTGAAGCTTTCTTT | CASSLRSGENTEAFF
NA | TRBJ1-2 | NA | TRBV29-1 | TGCAGCGTTGAAGTGGGGGGGAGCAGAGACTTAACTCCCTCCTATGGCTACACCTTC | CSVEVGGSRDLTPSYGYTF
TRBD1 | TRBJ2-2 | NA | TRBV27 | TGTGCCAGCAGTTTAACCGGGACAGGGGAAACCGGGGAGCTGTTTTTT | CASSLTGTGETGELFF
NA | TRBJ1-2 | once | TRBV7-9 | TGTGCCAGCAGCTTCGGGGGGTATGGCTACACCTTC | CASSFGGYGYTF
TRBD2 | TRBJ2-7 | NA | TRBV4-2 | TGTGCCAGCAGCCAAGATACGCCTAGCGGGGGGTCCGAGCAGTACTTC | CASSQDTPSGGSEQYF
NA | TRBJ2-5 | NA | TRBV15 | TGTGCCACCAGCAGAGATTTTGGCGAGACCCAGTACTTC | CATSRDFGETQYF
NA | TRBJ2-1 | NA | TRBV4-1 | TGCGCCAGCAGCCAAGCACAGTACAATGAGCAGTTCTTC | CASSQAQYNEQFF
NA | TRBJ1-5 | NA | TRBV7-3 | TGTGCCAGCAGCCAAGGGGGCAATCAGCCCCAGCATTTT | CASSQGGNQPQHF
TRBD1 | TRBJ2-6 | NA | TRBV19 | TGTGCCAGTAGTCCGGGGACAGGGGGAGTCTCTGGGGCCAACGTCCTGACTTTC | CASSPGTGGVSGANVLTF
NA | TRBJ1-2 | NA | TRBV13 | TGTGCCAGCAGCCTGGACAGCTATGGCTACACCTTC | CASSLDSYGYTF
NA | TRBJ1-5 | NA | TRBV12-5 | TGTGCTAGTGGTTTGCCCCTGGGTCCTGGAGGCAATCAGCCCCAGCATTTT | CASGLPLGPGGNQPQHF
TRBD1 | TRBJ2-7 | NA | TRBV18 | TGTGCCAGCTCACTCTCCCCGGGACAGGGGCGCTACGAGCAGTACTTC | CASSLSPGQGRYEQYF
NA | TRBJ1-5 | once | TRBV6-4 | TGTGCCAGCAGTTCGGAGGAAAATCAGCCCCAGCATTTT | CASSSEENQPQHF
TRBD1 | TRBJ2-7 | NA | TRBV9 | TGTGCCACACGGACAGGGGAATACGAGCAGTACTTC | CATRTGEYEQYF
TRBD1 | TRBJ2-7 | NA | TRBV7-9 | TGTGCCAGCAGCCCACCGGGACAGGGCTACGAGCAGTACTTC | CASSPPGQGYEQYF
NA | TRBJ1-3 | NA | TRBV5-1 | TGCGCCAGCAGCTTGGGAGGGGGTTTATCTGGAAACACCATATATTTT | CASSLGGGLSGNTIYF